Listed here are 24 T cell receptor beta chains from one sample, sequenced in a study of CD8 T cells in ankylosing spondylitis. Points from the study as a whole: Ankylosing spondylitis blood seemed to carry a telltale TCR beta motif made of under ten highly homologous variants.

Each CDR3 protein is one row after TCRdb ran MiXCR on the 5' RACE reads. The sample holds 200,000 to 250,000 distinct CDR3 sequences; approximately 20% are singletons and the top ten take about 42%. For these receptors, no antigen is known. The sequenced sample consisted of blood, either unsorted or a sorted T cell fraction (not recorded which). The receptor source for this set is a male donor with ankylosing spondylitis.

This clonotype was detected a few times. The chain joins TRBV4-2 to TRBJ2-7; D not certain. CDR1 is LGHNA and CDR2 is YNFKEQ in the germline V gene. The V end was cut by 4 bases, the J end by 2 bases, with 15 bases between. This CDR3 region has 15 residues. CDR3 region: CASSPDPLGPYEQYF. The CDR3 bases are TGTGCCAGCAGCCCGGACCCCCTCGGGCCCTACGAGCAGTACTTC.

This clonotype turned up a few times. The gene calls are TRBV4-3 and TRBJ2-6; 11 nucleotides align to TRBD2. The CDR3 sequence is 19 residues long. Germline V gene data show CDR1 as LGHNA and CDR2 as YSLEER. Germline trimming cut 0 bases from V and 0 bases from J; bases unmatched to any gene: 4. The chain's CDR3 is CASSQDGTSGSSGANVLTF. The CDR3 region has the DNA TGCGCCAGCAGCCAAGATGGTACTAGCGGGAGCTCTGGGGCCAACGTCCTGACTTTC.

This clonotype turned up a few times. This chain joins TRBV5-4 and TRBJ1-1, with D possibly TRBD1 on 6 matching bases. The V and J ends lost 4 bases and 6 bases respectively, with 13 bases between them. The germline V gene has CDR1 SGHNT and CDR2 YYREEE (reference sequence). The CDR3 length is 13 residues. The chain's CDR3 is CASSPDSRPEAFF. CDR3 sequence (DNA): TGTGCCAGCAGCCCGGACAGTAGACCTGAAGCTTTCTTT.

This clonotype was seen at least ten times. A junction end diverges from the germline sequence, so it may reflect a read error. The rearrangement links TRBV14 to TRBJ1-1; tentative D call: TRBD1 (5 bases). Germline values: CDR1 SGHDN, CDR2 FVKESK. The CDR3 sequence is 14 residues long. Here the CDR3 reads CASSDGGMNTEAFF. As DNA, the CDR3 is TGTGCCAGCAGTGATGGGGGGATGAATACTGAAGCTTTCTTT.

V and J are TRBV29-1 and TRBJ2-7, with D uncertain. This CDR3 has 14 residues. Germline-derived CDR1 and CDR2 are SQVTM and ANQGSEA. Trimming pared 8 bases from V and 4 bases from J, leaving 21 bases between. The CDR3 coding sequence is TGCAGCCCTGGGTCCTCTCGTGGTATGTACGAGCAGTACTTC. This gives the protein CSPGSSRGMYEQYF.

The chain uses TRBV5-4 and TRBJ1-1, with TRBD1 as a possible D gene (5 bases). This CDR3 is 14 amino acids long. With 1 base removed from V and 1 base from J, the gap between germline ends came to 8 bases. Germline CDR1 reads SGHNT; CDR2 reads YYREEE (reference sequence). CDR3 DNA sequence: TGTGCCAGCAGCTTGTTCGGGGGGAACACTGAAGCTTTCTTT. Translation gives CASSLFGGNTEAFF.

The CDR3 region is CASSGPGTGVDTQYF. CDR3 bases: TGTGCCAGCAGTGGCCCCGGGACAGGGGTGGATACGCAGTATTTT. The rearrangement uses TRBV25-1 and TRBJ2-3; 10 bases are a match to TRBD1. Germline CDR1 and CDR2: MGHDK and SYGVNS. With V trimmed by 4 bases and J by 6 bases, 7 bases remained unmatched. The CDR3 runs to 15 residues.

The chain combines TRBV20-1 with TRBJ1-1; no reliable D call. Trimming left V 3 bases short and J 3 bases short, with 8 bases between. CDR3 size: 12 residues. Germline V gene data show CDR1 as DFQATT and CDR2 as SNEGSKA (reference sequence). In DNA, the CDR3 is TGCAGTGCTAGCCCCCGGGACACTGAAGCTTTCTTT. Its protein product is CSASPRDTEAFF.

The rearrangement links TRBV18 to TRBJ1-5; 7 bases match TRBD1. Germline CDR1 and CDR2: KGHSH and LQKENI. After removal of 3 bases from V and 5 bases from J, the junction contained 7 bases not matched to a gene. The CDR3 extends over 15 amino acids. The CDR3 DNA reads TGTGCCAGCTCACCTGGGACAGCGATAGATCAGCCCCAGCATTTT. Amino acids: CASSPGTAIDQPQHF.

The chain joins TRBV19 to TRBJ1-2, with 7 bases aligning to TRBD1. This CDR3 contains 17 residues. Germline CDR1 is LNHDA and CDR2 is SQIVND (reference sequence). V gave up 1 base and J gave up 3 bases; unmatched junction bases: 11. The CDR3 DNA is TGTGCCAGTAGTATAGCCTATGGACAGGACCTGCACTATGGCTACACCTTC. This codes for CASSIAYGQDLHYGYTF.

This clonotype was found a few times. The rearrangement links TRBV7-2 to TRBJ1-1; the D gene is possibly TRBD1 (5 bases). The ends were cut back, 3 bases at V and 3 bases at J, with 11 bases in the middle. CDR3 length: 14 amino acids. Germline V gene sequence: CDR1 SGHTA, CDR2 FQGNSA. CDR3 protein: CASSFAQGDTEAFF. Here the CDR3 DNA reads TGTGCCAGCAGCTTCGCCCAAGGGGACACTGAAGCTTTCTTT.

CDR3 nucleotides: TGCGCCAGCAGGTTTCTAGGACCGGGCACAGATACGCAGTATTTT. Amino acids: CASRFLGPGTDTQYF. This rearrangement joins TRBV5-1 to TRBJ2-3; no firm D call. The V and J ends lost 5 bases and 1 base respectively, with 14 bases between them. The CDR3 is 15 amino acids. Germline V gives CDR1 SGHRS, CDR2 YFSETQ.

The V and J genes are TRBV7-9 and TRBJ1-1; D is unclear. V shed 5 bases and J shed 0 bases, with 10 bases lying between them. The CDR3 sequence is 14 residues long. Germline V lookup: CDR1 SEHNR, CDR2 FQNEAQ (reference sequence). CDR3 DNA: TGTGCCAGCAGCGCCGAGTGGCTGAACACTGAAGCTTTCTTT. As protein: CASSAEWLNTEAFF. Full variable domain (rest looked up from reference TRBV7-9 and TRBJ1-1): DTGVSQNPRHKITKRGQNVTFRCDPISEHNRLYWYRQTLGQGPEFLTYFQNEAQLEKSRLLSDRFSAERPKGSFSTLEIQRTEQGDSAMYLCASSAEWLNTEAFFGQGTRLTVV.

This CDR3 is CSARPATTGNTIYF. CDR3 DNA sequence: TGCAGTGCCAGGCCAGCTACGACTGGAAACACCATATATTTT. This rearrangement joins TRBV20-1 to TRBJ1-3, with D uncertain. V was cut by 6 bases and J by 2 bases, with 14 bases left in between. Germline V lookup: CDR1 DFQATT, CDR2 SNEGSKA (reference sequence). CDR3 size: 14 residues.

CDR3 loop: CSVRTGTHYNEQFF. In DNA form, the CDR3 reads TGCAGCGTTCGGACAGGGACTCATTACAATGAGCAGTTCTTC. The V and J genes are TRBV29-1 and TRBJ2-1; 8 bases map to TRBD1. The junction had 7 bases not matched to a gene; V was cut back by 5 bases and J by 4 bases. Germline V lookup: CDR1 SQVTM, CDR2 ANQGSEA. The CDR3 is made up of 14 amino acids.

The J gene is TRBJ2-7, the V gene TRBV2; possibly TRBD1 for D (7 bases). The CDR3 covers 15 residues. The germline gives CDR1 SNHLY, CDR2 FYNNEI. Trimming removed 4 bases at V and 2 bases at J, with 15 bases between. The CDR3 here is CASSGAGQLTYEQYF. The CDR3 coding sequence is TGTGCCAGCAGTGGGGCGGGACAGCTGACCTACGAGCAGTACTTC.

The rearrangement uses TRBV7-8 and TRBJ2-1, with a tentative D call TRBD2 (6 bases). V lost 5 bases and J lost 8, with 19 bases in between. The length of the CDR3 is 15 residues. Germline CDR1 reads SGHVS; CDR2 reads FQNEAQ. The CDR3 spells CASSERLGLIDEQFF. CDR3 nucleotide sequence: TGTGCCAGCAGCGAAAGACTAGGATTGATCGATGAGCAGTTCTTC.

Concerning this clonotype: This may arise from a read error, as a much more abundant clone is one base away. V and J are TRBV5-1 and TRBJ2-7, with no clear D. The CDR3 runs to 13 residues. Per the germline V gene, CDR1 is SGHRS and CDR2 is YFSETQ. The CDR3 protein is CARSLSHSYEQYF. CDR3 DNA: TGCGCCAGAAGCTTGTCCCACTCCTACGAGCAGTACTTC. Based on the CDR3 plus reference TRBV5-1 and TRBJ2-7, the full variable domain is KAGVTQTPRYLIKTRGQQVTLSCSPISGHRSVSWYQQTPGQGLQFLFEYFSETQRNKGNFPGRFSGRQFSNSRSEMNVSTLELGDSALYLCARSLSHSYEQYFGPGTRLTVT.

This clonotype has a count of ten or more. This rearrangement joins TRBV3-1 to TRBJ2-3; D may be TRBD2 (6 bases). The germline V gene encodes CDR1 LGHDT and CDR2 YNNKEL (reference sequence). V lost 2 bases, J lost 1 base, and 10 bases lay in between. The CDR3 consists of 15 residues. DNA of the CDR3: TGTGCCAGCAGCCAACTCTGGGGGGGCACAGATACGCAGTATTTT. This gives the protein CASSQLWGGTDTQYF.

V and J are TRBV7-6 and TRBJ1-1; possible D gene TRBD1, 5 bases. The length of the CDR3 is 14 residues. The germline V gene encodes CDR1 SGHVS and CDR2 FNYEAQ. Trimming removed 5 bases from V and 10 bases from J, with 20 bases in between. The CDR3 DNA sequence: TGTGCCAGCAGCCCCTCTACAGGTCCAGAGGGAGCTTTCTTT. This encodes CASSPSTGPEGAFF.

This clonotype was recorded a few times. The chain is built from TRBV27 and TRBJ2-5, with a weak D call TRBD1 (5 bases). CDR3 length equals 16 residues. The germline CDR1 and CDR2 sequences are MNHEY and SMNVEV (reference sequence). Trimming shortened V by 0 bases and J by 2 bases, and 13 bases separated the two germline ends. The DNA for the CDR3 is TGTGCCAGCAGTTTATCCGCGGCAGGGTTTCAAGAGACCCAGTACTTC. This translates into CASSLSAAGFQETQYF.

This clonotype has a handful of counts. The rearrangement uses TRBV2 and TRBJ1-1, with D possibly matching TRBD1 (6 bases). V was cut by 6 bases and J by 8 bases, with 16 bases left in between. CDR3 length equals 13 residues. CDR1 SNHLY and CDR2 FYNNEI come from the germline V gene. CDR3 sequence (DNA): TGTGCCAGCAGCTTCGACAGGTTTACAGAAGCTTTCTTT. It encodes CASSFDRFTEAFF.

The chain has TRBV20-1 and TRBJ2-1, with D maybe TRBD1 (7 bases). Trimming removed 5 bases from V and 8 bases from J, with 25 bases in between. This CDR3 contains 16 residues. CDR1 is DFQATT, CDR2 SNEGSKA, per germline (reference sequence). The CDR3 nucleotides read TGCAGTGCTTTCGGCGACAGGGTCCTAGGAGGGGATGAGCAGTTCTTC. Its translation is CSAFGDRVLGGDEQFF.

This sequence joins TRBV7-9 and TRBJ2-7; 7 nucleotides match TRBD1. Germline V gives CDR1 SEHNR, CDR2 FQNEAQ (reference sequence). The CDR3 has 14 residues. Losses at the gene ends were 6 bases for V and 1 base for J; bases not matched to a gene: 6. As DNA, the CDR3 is TGTGCCAGCAGGCCCGGGACAGCATCCTACGAGCAGTACTTC. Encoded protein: CASRPGTASYEQYF.